This T cell receptor (beta chain) was obtained from a study of blood T cell repertoires in COVID-19. The overall study: The cDNA or gDNA used as material had been derived from T cells, B-cell-depleted T cells, or PBMCs.

V dropped 6 bases and J dropped 5; count of bases not matched to a gene: 10. This CDR3 comprises 14 residues. Germline values: CDR1 SQVTM, CDR2 ANQGSEA. The assay was immunoSEQ multiplex PCR, and TCRdb's table has in-frame clones only and misses some. In the table there are some 350,000 clones, 80% to 90% of which are singletons. Everyone who took part was roughly 18 to 95 years old, and they came from 20 to 25 US areas. Recovered status applied to Cohort 3 donors who had two consecutive negative PCRs. It also applied to those with clearance or with symptom resolution. The sequenced sample was PBMCs or T cells enriched from blood (not recorded which). This chain connects TRBV29-1 to TRBJ2-1, with 7 bases matching TRBD2. This sequence was found in a man aged 18-30 years who had recovered from COVID-19. The CDR3 region is CSVRGVRLNNEQFF. In DNA form, the CDR3 reads TGCAGCGTCCGGGGGGTACGTTTAAACAATGAGCAGTTCTTC.